The 4 T cell receptor beta chains in this list originate from one sample, sequenced in a study of cytotoxic CD8 clonotypes in ibrutinib-treated CLL. Method: immunoSEQ multiplex PCR; TCRdb's copy keeps in-frame clones and lacks some. The sample includes tens of thousands of clones, around 60% of them seen just once. The material was PBMCs, obtained after 24 months of ibrutinib treatment. Receptor source: a human donor with chronic lymphocytic leukemia.

The rearrangement joins TRBV6-5 to TRBJ1-1, with D tentatively TRBD1 (5 bases). The germline V gene has CDR1 MNHEY and CDR2 SVGAGI. Trimming left V 5 bases short and J 10 bases short, with 11 bases between. The CDR3 loop spans 11 amino acids. DNA for the CDR3: TGTGCCAGCAGTGAAGTGGGGACAGCTTTCTTT. It codes for CASSEVGTAFF.

This clone was found many times. CDR3 sequence: CASSLGQVIGDEQFF. The CDR3 DNA is TGCGCCAGCAGCCTGGGACAGGTGATCGGGGATGAGCAGTTCTTC. This chain connects TRBV5-1 to TRBJ2-1; 8 nucleotides line up with TRBD1. Germline V CDR1 and CDR2: SGHRS, YFSETQ. The CDR3 sequence is 15 residues long. V was pared by 4 bases and J by 8 bases, with 11 bases of the junction left unmatched.

This clone was found a few times. The V call is TRBV4-2, the J call TRBJ2-7, with no clear D. Per the germline V gene, CDR1 is LGHNA and CDR2 is YNFKEQ. V was shortened by 2 bases and J by 2 bases, with 1 base between the two germline ends. The CDR3 spans 11 residues. The CDR3 region has the DNA TGTGCCAGCAGCCAACCCTACGAGCAGTACGTC. Its protein product is CASSQPYEQYV.

This sequence joins TRBV5-1 and TRBJ2-5; D is undetermined. The germline gives CDR1 SGHRS, CDR2 YFSETQ. Between the trimmed V and J ends, which lost 0 bases and 3 bases, there was a span of 6 bases. This CDR3 region has 13 residues. CDR3: CASSLAAKETQYF. The CDR3 nucleotides read TGCGCCAGCAGCTTGGCGGCTAAAGAGACCCAGTACTTC.